Reported below is one T cell receptor (beta chain). It has no known antigen specificity. No much larger clone is present one base from it, and per-base qualities are unavailable. Receptor libraries were prepared by the immunoSEQ multiplex PCR assay. For the multiplex PCR, a mixture combining 60 forward primers for TCR Vbeta segments and 13 reverse primers for TCR Jbeta segments was used. The CDR3 region of rearranged TCR beta genes was amplified from genomic DNA by a multiplex PCR assay. The Illumina HiSeq System was used to sequence the amplified TCR beta libraries as 87-base-pair reads. In the authors' own workflow: In a later analysis, roughly 80 million unique TCR beta chains were counted across the approximately 620 repertoires, and roughly 11 million of these chains were shared by at least two donors. Raw reads were error-corrected and collapsed into unique sequences with a nearest-neighbor algorithm that merged closely related sequences to remove PCR and sequencing errors. CDR3 sequences were aligned to IMGT reference sequences to assign V, D and J gene segments. For a sequence to be retained, at least a six-nucleotide match to both a V gene segment and a J gene segment was required. Rearrangements were called productive when the CDR3 lacked stop codons and stayed in frame with V and J; all others were non-productive. CDR3 was defined by IMGT convention, running from the second conserved V-encoded cysteine to the conserved J-encoded phenylalanine. The earlier analysis of some 540 of the donors excluded any sequence lacking an unambiguous match to a single V gene segment. An earlier analysis of 550 to 650 of the donors classified V segments as functional when productive rearrangements were above 56.7% and as segregating when the standard deviation between donors was above 5%. A statistical classification framework was built for diagnosing cytomegalovirus status from the catalog of TCR beta chain sequences. In a later analysis, TCR nucleotide sequences were compared against IMGT/GENE-DB human TR gene sequences so that V and J genes could be assigned. The TCRdist pipeline was used in a later analysis to assign CDR3 sequences and most-parsimonious VDJ recombination scenarios. In a later analysis, every TCR beta chain was defined by the combination of its CDR3 amino acid sequence and its V-gene family, and reads without a unique V-gene family were dropped. To address suspected cross-contamination and a sequencing artifact, a later analysis removed some 620 highly shared, low-generation-probability nucleotide sequences. A later analysis calculated a clonal expansion index for each public chain from normalized within-repertoire ranks of inferred template counts. Generation probabilities in a later analysis came from a VDJ recombination model fitted to out-of-frame rearrangements, and those results were checked against IGoR. A later analysis scored TCR-TCR, TCR-HLA and TCR-CMV co-occurrence with hypergeometric tests, applying a repertoire-size bias correction to TCR pairs. In a later analysis, false discovery rates were estimated by permuting HLA or CMV assignments 20 times. In a later analysis, co-occurring TCRs were grouped using DBSCAN, and TCRdist sequence similarity was added for clustering within HLA-allele-positive subsets. Co-occurrence clustering excluded repertoires with fewer than 30,000 or more than 120,000 public chains, plus five with anomalous nucleotide sharing. TCRdb retrieved this table from immuneACCESS and kept in-frame rearrangements only. Not all clones are present; in checked studies, unresolved V genes account for under half, and no reason is known for the remainder. V, J and clone size are those of that table, while D and trimming were read from the DNA. Recorded for this sample are hundreds of thousands of clones; roughly 90% of them occurred a single time. The top ten clones comprise 1% of the sample.

The entry originates in a study of cytomegalovirus exposure and HLA in healthy donors listed by TCRdb under 2017. For the wider study: In an earlier analysis of some 550 of the donors, 250 to 300 Gb of sequence data and 120 million or so unique TCR beta sequences from approximately 180 million T cells were reported. All discovery cohort repertoires had been generated using a single sequencing platform. Donor age, sex, ethnicity and CMV serostatus were compiled together with the repertoire data. The T cell repertoires of 666 subjects were profiled by immunosequencing and related to cytomegalovirus serostatus. HLA typing covered class I and class II loci at four-digit resolution. An earlier analysis of roughly 600 of the donors used high-throughput TCR beta sequencing to judge whether each TCR beta V gene segment behaved as functional or pseudogenic. The study was designed to test whether signatures of past pathogen exposure could be identified by cataloging public T cell receptors. Besides the first cohort of roughly 640 subjects, a separate validation cohort made up of over 100 different subjects was used. An early release that covered roughly 600 HLA-typed donors contained approximately 300 gigabases of sequencing data and approximately 85 million unique TCR sequences. Because of strong linkage in the cohort, roughly five DR-DQ haplotypes were treated as single units for association and clustering. Of the roughly 410 genotyped donors, 65% to 90% were placed in the genetic ancestry cluster associated with self-reported Caucasian donors. Typing coverage varied by locus: roughly 620-640 donors for A, B, C, DRB1 and DQB1; approximately 520 for DQA1; approximately 570 for DPA1; under 490 for DPB1. To predict cytomegalovirus infection status, the study brought together high-throughput TCR immunosequencing, statistical association of individual TCRs with disease status, and machine learning. The later analysis used no new phenotypic data to find candidate immune exposures, relying instead on TCR beta sequences and their occurrence across donors. A later genetic analysis took genome-wide SNP genotypes for about three fifths of the 666 donors and used that subset as a discovery cohort. A later analysis re-examined previously published TCR beta repertoires from 500 to 700 donors and added high-resolution HLA genotyping to investigate patterns of TCR occurrence. Among 398 genotyped donors of the cohort, an average of about 240,000 unique TCR beta nucleotide sequences were sequenced per donor, roughly a sixth of them non-productive.

Broad study findings and their caveats: Strong co-occurrence of HLA alleles, especially DR and DQ, made assigning TCR associations to individual alleles difficult. Linkage disequilibrium might explain the correlated functional status among segregating V segments, but an unknown experimental factor could not be ruled out. A later analysis reported that several top co-occurrence clusters appeared linked to parvovirus B19, influenza, CMV and Epstein-Barr virus. In a later genetic analysis, fewer N-insertions in productive TCRs were reported among donors in an Asian-associated ancestry cluster than the roughly 700-donor mean. Because HLA typing was missing for some donors at each locus, association tests included only the typed subset. In both the original and validation cohorts, the classifier was reported to diagnose cytomegalovirus status with high specificity and sensitivity. A later genetic analysis associated a missense DCLRE1C variant with V-gene and J-gene trimming of TCR beta chains, and an independent cohort replicated the association. In vitro tests confirmed that a few of the cytomegalovirus-associated TCR beta chains recognize cytomegalovirus antigens. The 87-base-pair reads could not distinguish some IMGT-functional V segments, including TRBV6-2 and TRBV6-3, so those segments were excluded. At a false discovery rate of 0.05, a later analysis linked around 15,000 TCR beta sequences to specific HLA alleles. According to a later analysis, TCR association rates differed among HLA loci, with DRB1 alleles showing the most associated TCRs and HLA-C alleles showing the fewest. A cluster of highly shared sequence variants was judged likely to be a technical artifact of the sequencing pipeline. Because counts were too low, more than 15 rarely observed V segments, including chromosome 9 orphons, were excluded from the earlier analysis of fewer than 650 of the donors. A total of roughly 160 TCR beta chains were listed by the study as associated with cytomegalovirus. In an earlier analysis of approximately 590 of the donors, most TCR beta V segments appeared in productive rearrangements about 87% or about 30% of the time, broadly matching IMGT annotations. While some public TCRs were present in many individuals, most TCR sequences turned up only very rarely across donors. According to the authors, the approach could potentially be generalized to other disease states and immunological phenotypes. Only TCR beta chains were sequenced in this cohort, and the absence of alpha or paired-chain data limited detectable features. Most CMV-associated TCR beta chains appeared to be HLA-restricted in a later analysis, and the HLA associations seemed to be driven largely by CMV exposure. A further reported finding was that TCR beta sequences accurately predicted the HLA-A and HLA-B alleles for most subjects in the first cohort. CMV serostatus was the only immune exposure information available for the cohort. Roughly uniform sequencing depth across donors was assumed in presence/absence analyses, although this assumption may not hold. Compared with equally common non-associated chains, HLA-associated TCR beta chains in a later analysis were more clonally expanded and had lower generation probabilities.

Trimming leaves V shorter by 4 bases and J shorter by 2 bases, with the junction holding 3 bases beyond the gene matches. The CDR3 starts with the cysteine, ends with the phenylalanine, and has 15 residues. Only the CDR3 part of the read is kept: 45 bases, read in frame from the first base. CDR1 and CDR2, looked up from the germline V gene, are SGHNT and YENEEA. In total, approximately 700 healthy bone marrow donors made up the cohort. At the time of sampling, every cohort member was nominally healthy, though immune exposures that went unrecorded were likely present. The donor was CMV seronegative and was included in the group of around 320 seronegative cohort members. Every donor gave a peripheral blood sample, and the peripheral blood mononuclear cells from that sample were used for TCR beta sequencing. Genomic DNA extraction from the blood cell samples was performed with the Qiagen DNeasy Blood Extraction Kit.

The sequence was collected from a young woman in good health and CMV-seronegative. Sequencing was carried out using PBMCs. The chain joins TRBV11-3 to TRBJ2-3; 10 middle bases align to TRBD2. The DNA reads TGTGCCAGCAGCTGGCTAGCGGGAGACACAGATACGCAGTATTTT. Its protein product is CASSWLAGDTDTQYF.